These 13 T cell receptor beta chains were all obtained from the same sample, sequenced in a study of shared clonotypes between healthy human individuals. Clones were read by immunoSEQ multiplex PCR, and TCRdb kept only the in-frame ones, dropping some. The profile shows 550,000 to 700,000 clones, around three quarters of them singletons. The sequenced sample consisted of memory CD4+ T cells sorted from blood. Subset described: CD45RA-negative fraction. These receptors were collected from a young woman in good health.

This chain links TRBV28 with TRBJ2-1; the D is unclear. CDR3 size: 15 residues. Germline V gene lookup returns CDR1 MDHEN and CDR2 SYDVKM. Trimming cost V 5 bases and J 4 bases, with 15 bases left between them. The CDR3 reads CASSTASGQYNEQFF. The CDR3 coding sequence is TGTGCCAGCAGTACTGCTAGTGGGCAGTACAATGAGCAGTTCTTC.

The CDR3 bases are TGTGCCAGACATGACACCGGGGAGCTGTTTTTT. Its translation is CARHDTGELFF. V gene TRBV6-4 combines with J gene TRBJ2-2; D is unresolved. Trimming left V 9 bases short and J 3 bases short, with 5 bases between. The CDR3 spans 11 residues. Looked up from germline, CDR1 is MRHNA and CDR2 is SNTAGT.

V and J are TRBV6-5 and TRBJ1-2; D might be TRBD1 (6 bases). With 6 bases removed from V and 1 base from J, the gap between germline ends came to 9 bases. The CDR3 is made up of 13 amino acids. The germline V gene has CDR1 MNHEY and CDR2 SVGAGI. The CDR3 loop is CASRSGHNYGYTF. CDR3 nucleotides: TGTGCCAGCAGGTCGGGACATAACTATGGCTACACCTTC.

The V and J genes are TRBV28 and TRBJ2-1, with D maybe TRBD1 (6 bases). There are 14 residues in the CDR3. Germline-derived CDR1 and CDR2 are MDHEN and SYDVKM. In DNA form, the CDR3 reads TGTGGGGTTTTGAGGGGCAGGGGATCGGGTGAGCAGTTCTTC. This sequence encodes CGVLRGRGSGEQFF.

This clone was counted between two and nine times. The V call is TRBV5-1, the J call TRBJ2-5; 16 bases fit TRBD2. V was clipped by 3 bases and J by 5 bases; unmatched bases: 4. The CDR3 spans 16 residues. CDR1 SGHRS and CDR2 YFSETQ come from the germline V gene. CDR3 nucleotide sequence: TGCGCCAGCAGCTGGGGACTAGCGGGAGGGCCTGAGACCCAGTACTTC. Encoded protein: CASSWGLAGGPETQYF.

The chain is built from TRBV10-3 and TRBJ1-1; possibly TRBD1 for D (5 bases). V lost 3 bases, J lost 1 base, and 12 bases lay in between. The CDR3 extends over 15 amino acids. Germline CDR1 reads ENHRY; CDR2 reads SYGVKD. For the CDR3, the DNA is TGTGCCATCAGTGATGTCTCAGGGAAGAACACTGAAGCTTTCTTT. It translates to CAISDVSGKNTEAFF.

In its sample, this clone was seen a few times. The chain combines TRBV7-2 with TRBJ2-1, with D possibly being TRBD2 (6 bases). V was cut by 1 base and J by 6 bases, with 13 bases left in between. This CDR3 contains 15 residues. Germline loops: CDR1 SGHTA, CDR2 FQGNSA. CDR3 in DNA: TGTGCCAGCAGCTTAGTTGCGGGATTCACCAATGAGCAGTTCTTC. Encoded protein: CASSLVAGFTNEQFF. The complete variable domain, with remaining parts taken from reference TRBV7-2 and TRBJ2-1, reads GAGVSQSPSNKVTEKGKDVELRCDPISGHTALYWYRQSLGQGLEFLIYFQGNSAPDKSGLPSDRFSAERTGGSVSTLTIQRTQQEDSAVYLCASSLVAGFTNEQFFGPGTRLTVL.

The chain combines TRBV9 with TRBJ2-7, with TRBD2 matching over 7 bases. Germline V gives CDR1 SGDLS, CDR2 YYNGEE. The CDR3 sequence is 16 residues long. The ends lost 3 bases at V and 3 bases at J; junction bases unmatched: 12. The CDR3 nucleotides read TGTGCCAGCAGCGAACGCGGGACTAAAAAATACTACGAGCAGTACTTC. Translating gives CASSERGTKKYYEQYF. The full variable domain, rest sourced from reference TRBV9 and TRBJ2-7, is DSGVTQTPKHLITATGQRVTLRCSPRSGDLSVYWYQQSLDQGLQFLIQYYNGEERAKGNILERFSAQQFPDLHSELNLSSLELGDSALYFCASSERGTKKYYEQYFGPGTRLTVT.

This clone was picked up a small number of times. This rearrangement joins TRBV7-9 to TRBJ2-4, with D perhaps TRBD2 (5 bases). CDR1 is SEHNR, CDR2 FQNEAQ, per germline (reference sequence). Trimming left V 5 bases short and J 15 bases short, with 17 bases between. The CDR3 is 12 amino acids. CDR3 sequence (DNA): TGTGCCAGCAGCCCCCCCACGGGAATCCCGTACTTC. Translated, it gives CASSPPTGIPYF.

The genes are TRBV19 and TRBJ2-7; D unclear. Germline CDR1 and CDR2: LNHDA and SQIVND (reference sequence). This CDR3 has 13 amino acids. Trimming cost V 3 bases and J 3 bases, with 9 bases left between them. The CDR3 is CASSIGPFYEQYF. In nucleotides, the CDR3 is TGTGCCAGTAGTATTGGGCCCTTCTACGAGCAGTACTTC.

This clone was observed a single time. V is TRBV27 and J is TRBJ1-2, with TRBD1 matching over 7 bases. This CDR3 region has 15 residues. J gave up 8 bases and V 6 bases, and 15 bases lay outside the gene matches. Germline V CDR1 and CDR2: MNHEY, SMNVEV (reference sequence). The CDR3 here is CASSLGQWGGSGYTF. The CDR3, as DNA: TGTGCCAGCAGCCTGGGACAGTGGGGTGGAAGCGGCTACACCTTC.

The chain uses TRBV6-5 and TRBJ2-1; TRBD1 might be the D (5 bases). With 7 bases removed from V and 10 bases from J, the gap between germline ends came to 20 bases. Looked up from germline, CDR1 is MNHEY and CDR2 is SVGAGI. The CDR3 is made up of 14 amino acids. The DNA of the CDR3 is TGTGCCAGCACTTCACATACTAAAAGGGGAGAGCAGTTCTTC. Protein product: CASTSHTKRGEQFF.

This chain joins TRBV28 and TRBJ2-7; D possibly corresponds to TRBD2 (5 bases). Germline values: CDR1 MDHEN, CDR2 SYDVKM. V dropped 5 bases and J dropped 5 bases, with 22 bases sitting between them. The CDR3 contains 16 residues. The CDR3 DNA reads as TGTGCCAGCAGTCCCTCGAGAGGACTTATGGTCCACGAGCAGTACTTC. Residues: CASSPSRGLMVHEQYF.